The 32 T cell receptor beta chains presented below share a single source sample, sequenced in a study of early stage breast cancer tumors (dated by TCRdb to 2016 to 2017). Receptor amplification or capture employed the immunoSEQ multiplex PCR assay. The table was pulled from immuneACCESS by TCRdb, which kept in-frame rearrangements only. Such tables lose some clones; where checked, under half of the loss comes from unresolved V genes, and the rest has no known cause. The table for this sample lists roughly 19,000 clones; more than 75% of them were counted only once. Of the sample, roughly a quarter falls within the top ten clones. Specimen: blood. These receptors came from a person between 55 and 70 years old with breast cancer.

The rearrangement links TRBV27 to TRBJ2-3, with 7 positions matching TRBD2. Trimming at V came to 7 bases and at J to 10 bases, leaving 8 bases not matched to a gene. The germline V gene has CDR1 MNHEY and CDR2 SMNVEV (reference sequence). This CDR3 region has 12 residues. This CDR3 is CASNKLGGAQYF. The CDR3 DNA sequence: TGTGCCAGCAATAAGCTGGGGGGGGCGCAGTATTTT.

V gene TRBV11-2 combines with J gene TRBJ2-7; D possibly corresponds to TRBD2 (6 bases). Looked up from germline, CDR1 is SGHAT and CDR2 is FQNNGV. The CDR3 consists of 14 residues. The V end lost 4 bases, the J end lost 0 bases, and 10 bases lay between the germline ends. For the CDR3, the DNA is TGTGCCAGCAGCTGGGACTTCAACTCCTACGAGCAGTACTTC. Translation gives CASSWDFNSYEQYF.

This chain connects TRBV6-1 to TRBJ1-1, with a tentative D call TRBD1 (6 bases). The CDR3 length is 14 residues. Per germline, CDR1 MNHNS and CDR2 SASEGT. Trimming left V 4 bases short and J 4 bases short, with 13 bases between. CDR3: CASSVRIQGTEAFF. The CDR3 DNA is TGTGCCAGCAGTGTACGTATACAGGGCACTGAAGCTTTCTTT.

In DNA form, the CDR3 reads TGTGCCATCAGTGAGCGCCCGGGACAGCAAGAGACCCAGTACTTC. Translated: CAISERPGQQETQYF. This chain joins TRBV10-3 and TRBJ2-5, with 7 positions matching TRBD1. Germline V gene lookup returns CDR1 ENHRY and CDR2 SYGVKD. The junction had 5 bases not matched to a gene; V was cut back by 2 bases and J by 2 bases. The CDR3 sequence is 15 residues long.

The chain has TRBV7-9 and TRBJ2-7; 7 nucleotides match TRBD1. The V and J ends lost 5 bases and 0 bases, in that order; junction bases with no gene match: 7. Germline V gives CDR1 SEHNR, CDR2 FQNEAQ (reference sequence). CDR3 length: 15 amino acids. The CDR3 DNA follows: TGTGCCAGCAGCCCGACAGGGCCAAGCTCCTACGAGCAGTACTTC. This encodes CASSPTGPSSYEQYF.

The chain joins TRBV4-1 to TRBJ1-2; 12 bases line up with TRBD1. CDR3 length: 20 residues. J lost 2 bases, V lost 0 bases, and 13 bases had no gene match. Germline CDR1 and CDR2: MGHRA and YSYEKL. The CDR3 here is CASSQEGAGTGGLANYGYTF. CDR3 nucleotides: TGCGCCAGCAGCCAAGAAGGAGCCGGGACAGGGGGCTTGGCCAACTATGGCTACACCTTC.

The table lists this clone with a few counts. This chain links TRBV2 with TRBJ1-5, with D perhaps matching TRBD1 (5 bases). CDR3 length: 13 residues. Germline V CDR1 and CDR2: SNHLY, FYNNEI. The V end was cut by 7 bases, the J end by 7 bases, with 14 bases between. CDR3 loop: CASTLDKRQPQHF. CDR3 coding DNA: TGTGCCAGCACCCTGGACAAGCGCCAGCCCCAGCATTTT. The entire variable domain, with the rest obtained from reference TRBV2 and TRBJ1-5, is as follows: EPEVTQTPSHQVTQMGQEVILRCVPISNHLYFYWYRQILGQKVEFLVSFYNNEISEKSEIFDDQFSVERPDGSNFTLKIRSTKLEDSAMYFCASTLDKRQPQHFGDGTRLSIL.

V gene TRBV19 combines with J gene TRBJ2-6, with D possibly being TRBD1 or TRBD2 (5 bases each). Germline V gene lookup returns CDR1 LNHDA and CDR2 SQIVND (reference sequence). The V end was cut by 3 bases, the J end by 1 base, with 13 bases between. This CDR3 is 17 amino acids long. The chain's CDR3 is CASSMSGTKSGANVLTF. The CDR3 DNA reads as TGTGCCAGTAGTATGTCAGGGACCAAATCTGGGGCCAACGTCCTGACTTTC.

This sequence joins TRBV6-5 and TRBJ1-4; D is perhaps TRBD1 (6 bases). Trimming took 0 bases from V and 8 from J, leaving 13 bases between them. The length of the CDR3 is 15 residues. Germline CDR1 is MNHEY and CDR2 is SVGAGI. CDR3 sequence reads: CASSYSSGGAEKLFF. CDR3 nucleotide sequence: TGTGCCAGCAGTTACTCGAGCGGGGGCGCGGAAAAACTGTTTTTT.

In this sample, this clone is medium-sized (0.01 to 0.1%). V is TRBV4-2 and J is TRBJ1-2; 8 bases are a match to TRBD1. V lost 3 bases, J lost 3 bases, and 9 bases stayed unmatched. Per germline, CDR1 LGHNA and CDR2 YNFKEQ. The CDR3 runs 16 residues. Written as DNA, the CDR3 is TGTGCCAGCAGCCAGCAACAGGGGGACGTAGACTATGGCTACACCTTC. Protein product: CASSQQQGDVDYGYTF.

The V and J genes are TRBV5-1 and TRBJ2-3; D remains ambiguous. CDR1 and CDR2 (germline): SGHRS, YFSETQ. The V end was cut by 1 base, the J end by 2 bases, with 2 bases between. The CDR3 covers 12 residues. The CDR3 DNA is TGCGCCAGCAGCTTGTCCACAGATACGCAGTATTTT. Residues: CASSLSTDTQYF.

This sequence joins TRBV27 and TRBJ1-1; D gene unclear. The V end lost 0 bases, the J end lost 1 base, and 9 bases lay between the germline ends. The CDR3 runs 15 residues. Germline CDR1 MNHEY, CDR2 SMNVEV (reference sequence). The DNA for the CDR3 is TGTGCCAGCAGTTTATCGTCCGGGCCGAACACTGAAGCTTTCTTT. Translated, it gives CASSLSSGPNTEAFF.

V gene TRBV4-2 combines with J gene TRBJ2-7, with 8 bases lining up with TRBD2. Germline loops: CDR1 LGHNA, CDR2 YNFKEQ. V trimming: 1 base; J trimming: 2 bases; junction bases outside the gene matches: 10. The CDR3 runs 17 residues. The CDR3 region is CASSQATGGLSPYEQYF. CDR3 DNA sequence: TGTGCCAGCAGCCAAGCCACGGGGGGGCTCAGCCCCTACGAGCAGTACTTC.

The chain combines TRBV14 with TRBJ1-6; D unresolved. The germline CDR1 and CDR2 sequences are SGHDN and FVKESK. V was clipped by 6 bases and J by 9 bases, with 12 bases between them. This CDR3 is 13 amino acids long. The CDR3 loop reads CASSFGVGSPLHF. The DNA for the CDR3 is TGTGCCAGCAGTTTTGGGGTGGGTTCACCCCTCCACTTT.

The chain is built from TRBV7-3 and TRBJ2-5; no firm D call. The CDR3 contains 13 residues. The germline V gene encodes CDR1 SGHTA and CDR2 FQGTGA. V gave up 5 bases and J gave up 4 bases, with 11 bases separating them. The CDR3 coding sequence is TGTGCCAGCAGCAGCTACGTGGGAGAGACCCAGTACTTC. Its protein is CASSSYVGETQYF.

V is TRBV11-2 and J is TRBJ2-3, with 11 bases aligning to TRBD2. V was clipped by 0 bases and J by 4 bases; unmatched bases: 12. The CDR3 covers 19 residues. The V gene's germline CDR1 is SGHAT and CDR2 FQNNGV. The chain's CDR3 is CASSLEPPTSGSGADTQYF. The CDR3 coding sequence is TGTGCCAGCAGCTTAGAGCCCCCTACTAGCGGGAGTGGGGCAGATACGCAGTATTTT. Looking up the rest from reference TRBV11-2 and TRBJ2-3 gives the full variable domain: EAGVAQSPRYKIIEKRQSVAFWCNPISGHATLYWYQQILGQGPKLLIQFQNNGVVDDSQLPKDRFSAERLKGVDSTLKIQPAKLEDSAVYLCASSLEPPTSGSGADTQYFGPGTRLTVL.

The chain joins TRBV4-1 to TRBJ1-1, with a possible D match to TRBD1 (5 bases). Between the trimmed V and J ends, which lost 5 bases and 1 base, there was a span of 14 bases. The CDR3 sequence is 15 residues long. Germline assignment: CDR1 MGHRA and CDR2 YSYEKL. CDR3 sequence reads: CASSGEGHWNTEAFF. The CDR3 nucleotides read TGCGCCAGCAGCGGGGAAGGACACTGGAACACTGAAGCTTTCTTT.

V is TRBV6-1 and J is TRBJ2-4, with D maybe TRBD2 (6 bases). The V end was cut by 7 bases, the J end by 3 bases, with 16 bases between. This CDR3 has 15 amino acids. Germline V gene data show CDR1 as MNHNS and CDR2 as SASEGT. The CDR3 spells CASMREAAFKNIQYF. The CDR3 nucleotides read TGTGCCAGCATGAGGGAGGCAGCGTTCAAAAACATTCAGTACTTC.

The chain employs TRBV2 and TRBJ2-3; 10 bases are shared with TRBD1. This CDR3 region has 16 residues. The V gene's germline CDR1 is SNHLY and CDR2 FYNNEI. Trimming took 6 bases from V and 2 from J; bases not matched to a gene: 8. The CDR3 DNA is TGTGCCAGCAGACGGACAGGGGGGGAACCCACAGATACGCAGTATTTT. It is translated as CASRRTGGEPTDTQYF.

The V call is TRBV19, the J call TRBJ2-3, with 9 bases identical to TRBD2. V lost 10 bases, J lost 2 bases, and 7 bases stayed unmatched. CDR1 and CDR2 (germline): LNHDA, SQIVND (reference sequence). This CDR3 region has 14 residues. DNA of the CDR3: TGTGCCACTAAAGCGGGGGGTTACACAGATACGCAGTATTTT. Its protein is CATKAGGYTDTQYF.

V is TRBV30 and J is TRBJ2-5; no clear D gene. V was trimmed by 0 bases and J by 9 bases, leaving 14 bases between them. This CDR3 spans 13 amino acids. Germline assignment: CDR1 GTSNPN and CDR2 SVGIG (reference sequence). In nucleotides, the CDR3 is TGTGCCTGGAGTGTACCCAGGAGTTTGGCCCAGTACTTC. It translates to CAWSVPRSLAQYF.

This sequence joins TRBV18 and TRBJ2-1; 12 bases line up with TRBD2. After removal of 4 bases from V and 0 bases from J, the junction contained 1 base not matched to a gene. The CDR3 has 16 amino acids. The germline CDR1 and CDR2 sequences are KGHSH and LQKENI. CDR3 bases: TGTGCCAGCTCACGACTAGCGGGGGCCTCCTACAATGAGCAGTTCTTC. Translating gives CASSRLAGASYNEQFF.

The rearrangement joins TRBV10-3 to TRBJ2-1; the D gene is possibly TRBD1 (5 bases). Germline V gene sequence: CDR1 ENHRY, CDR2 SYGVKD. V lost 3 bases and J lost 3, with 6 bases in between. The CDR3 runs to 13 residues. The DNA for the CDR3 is TGTGCCATCAGTGACCAGGGCTACAATGAGCAGTTCTTC. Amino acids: CAISDQGYNEQFF.

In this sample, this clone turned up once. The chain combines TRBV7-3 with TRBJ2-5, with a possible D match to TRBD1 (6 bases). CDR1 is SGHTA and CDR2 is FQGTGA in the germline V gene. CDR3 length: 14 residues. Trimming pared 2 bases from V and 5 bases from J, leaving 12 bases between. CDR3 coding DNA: TGTGCCAGCAGCTTATGGGCAGGGGACGAGACCCAGTACTTC. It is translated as CASSLWAGDETQYF.

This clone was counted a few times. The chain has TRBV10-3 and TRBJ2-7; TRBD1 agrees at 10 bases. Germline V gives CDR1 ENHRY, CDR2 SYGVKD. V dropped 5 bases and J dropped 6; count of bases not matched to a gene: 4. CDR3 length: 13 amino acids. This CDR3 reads CAISRTGGIEQYF. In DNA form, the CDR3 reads TGTGCCATCAGTAGGACAGGGGGAATCGAGCAGTACTTC.

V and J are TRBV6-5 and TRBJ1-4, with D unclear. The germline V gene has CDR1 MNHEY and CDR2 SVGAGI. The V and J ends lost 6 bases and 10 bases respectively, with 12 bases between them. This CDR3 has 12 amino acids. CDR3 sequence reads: CASSSGPGKLFF. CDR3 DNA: TGTGCCAGCAGCAGCGGTCCAGGAAAACTGTTTTTT.

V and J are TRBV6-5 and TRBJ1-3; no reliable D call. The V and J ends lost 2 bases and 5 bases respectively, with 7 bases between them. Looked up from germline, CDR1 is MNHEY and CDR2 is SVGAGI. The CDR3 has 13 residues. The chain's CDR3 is CASSYDGRNTIYF. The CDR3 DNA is TGTGCCAGCAGTTACGACGGAAGAAACACCATATATTTT.

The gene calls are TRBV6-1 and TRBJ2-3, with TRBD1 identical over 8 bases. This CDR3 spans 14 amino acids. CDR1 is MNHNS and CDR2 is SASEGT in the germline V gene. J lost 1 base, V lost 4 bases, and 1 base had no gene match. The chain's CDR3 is CASSGGQGTDTQYF. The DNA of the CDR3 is TGTGCCAGCAGTGGGGGACAGGGCACAGATACGCAGTATTTT.

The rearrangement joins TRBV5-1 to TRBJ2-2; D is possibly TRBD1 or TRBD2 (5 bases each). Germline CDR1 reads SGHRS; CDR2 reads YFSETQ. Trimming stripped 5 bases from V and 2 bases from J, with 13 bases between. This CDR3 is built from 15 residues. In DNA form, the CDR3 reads TGCGCCAGCAGACGAGGGACGGATAACACCGGGGAGCTGTTTTTT. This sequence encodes CASRRGTDNTGELFF. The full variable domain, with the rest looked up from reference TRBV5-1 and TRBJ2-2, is KAGVTQTPRYLIKTRGQQVTLSCSPISGHRSVSWYQQTPGQGLQFLFEYFSETQRNKGNFPGRFSGRQFSNSRSEMNVSTLELGDSALYLCASRRGTDNTGELFFGEGSRLTVL.

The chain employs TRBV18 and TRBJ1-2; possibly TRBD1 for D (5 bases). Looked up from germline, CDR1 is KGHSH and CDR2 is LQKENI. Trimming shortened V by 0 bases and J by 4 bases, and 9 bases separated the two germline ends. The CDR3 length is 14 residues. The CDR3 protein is CASSPPSGFYGYTF. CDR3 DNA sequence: TGTGCCAGCTCACCACCGTCAGGGTTCTATGGCTACACCTTC. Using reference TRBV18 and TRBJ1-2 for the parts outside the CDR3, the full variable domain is NAGVMQNPRHLVRRRGQEARLRCSPMKGHSHVYWYRQLPEEGLKFMVYLQKENIIDESGMPKERFSAEFPKEGPSILRIQQVVRGDSAAYFCASSPPSGFYGYTFGSGTRLTVV.

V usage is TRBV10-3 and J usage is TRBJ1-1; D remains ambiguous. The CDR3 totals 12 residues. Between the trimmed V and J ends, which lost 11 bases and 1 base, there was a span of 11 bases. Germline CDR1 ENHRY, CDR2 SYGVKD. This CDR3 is CASKAGNTEAFF. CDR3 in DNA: TGTGCCTCAAAGGCAGGGAACACTGAAGCTTTCTTT.

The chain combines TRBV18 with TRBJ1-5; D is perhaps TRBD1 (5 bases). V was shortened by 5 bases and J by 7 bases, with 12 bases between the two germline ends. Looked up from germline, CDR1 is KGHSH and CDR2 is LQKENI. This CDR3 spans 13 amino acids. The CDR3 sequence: CASSADSGQPQHF. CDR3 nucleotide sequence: TGTGCCAGCTCAGCTGACAGCGGGCAGCCCCAGCATTTT.